A selection of T cell receptor beta chains follows, all from one sample in a study of post-analysis software for immune sequencing data. From the PCR reads, TCRdb called clonotypes with MiXCR, one entry per CDR3 protein. The sample carries under 200,000 distinct CDR3 sequences, around 34% recorded once. The sequences come from blood, collected after autologous hematopoietic stem cell transplantation. These receptors were taken from a girl aged 5 to 17 with multiple sclerosis. Both conserved end residues are part of each CDR3. A D gene is named only where the DNA matches it firmly. Rows give clone size only sometimes, using once, few, many, or a class for an expanded clone.

j_call d_call v_call clone_size cdr3_aa cdr3_nt
TRBJ2-2 . TRBV6-5 . CASRGINTGELFF TGTGCCAGCAGGGGGATTAACACCGGGGAGCTGTTTTTT
TRBJ2-7 TRBD1 TRBV28 . CASSPPGTGAHEQYF TGTGCCAGCAGTCCCCCCGGGACAGGGGCCCACGAGCAGTACTTC
TRBJ2-7 TRBD2 TRBV27 few CASSLFAGELLYEQYF TGTGCCAGCAGTTTATTTGCGGGAGAGCTCCTCTACGAGCAGTACTTC
TRBJ2-3 TRBD1 TRBV20-1 few CSAPTGASTDTQYF TGCAGTGCGCCAACAGGGGCTAGCACAGATACGCAGTATTTT
TRBJ2-1 TRBD1 TRBV12-3/TRBV12-4 . CASRPRDRVYNEQFF TGTGCCAGCAGGCCCCGGGACAGGGTTTACAATGAGCAGTTCTTC
TRBJ1-2 TRBD1 TRBV15 few CATSVHRGNIDGYTF TGTGCCACCAGCGTACACAGGGGGAATATTGATGGCTACACCTTC
TRBJ2-7 TRBD2 TRBV20-1 . CSARTSGYEQYF TGCAGTGCGAGGACTAGCGGCTACGAGCAGTACTTC
TRBJ2-3 TRBD2 TRBV9 . CASSNSGRGADTQYF TGTGCCAGCAGCAATAGCGGGAGGGGGGCAGATACGCAGTATTTT
TRBJ1-1 . TRBV2 . CASSERPGEFSEAFF TGTGCCAGCAGTGAGAGGCCAGGGGAATTCTCTGAAGCTTTCTTT
TRBJ2-1 . TRBV11-2 . CASSLDNALSYNEQFF TGTGCCAGCAGCTTAGACAACGCCCTCTCCTACAATGAGCAGTTCTTC
TRBJ1-1 TRBD1 TRBV9 . CASSVEPNRGPDTEAFF TGTGCCAGCAGCGTAGAGCCTAACAGGGGGCCGGACACTGAAGCTTTCTTT
TRBJ2-1 TRBD2 TRBV5-1 . CASSRLLAGGPGNEQFF TGCGCCAGCAGCCGCCTACTAGCGGGAGGGCCCGGCAATGAGCAGTTCTTC
TRBJ2-1 TRBD2 TRBV10-2 few CAGGGINEQFF TGCGCCGGGGGAGGGATCAATGAGCAGTTCTTC
TRBJ2-7 . TRBV24-1 few CATSDTGRYEQYF TGTGCCACCAGTGACACCGGCCGGTACGAGCAGTACTTC
TRBJ2-3 TRBD2 TRBV7-2 . CASSLAGDGDTQYF TGTGCCAGCAGTCTAGCGGGAGATGGTGATACGCAGTATTTT
TRBJ2-7 . TRBV28 . CASSPPGTGGRYEQYF TGTGCCAGCAGTCCTCCCGGGACTGGGGGCAGGTACGAGCAGTACTTC
TRBJ1-2 . TRBV3-1 . CASSPSRGSGYGYTF TGTGCCAGCAGTCCTAGTAGGGGCAGCGGCTATGGCTACACCTTC
TRBJ2-2 TRBD1 TRBV29-1 . CSGRQGAVSGELFF TGCAGCGGCCGACAGGGGGCGGTTTCCGGGGAGCTGTTTTTT
TRBJ2-3 . TRBV20-1 many CSARRTDVHTQYF TGCAGTGCTAGACGTACTGACGTGCATACGCAGTATTTT
TRBJ2-5 . TRBV29-1 . CSVQDRRSRGTQYF TGCAGCGTTCAGGACAGACGATCTAGGGGGACCCAGTACTTC
TRBJ1-6 . TRBV9 . CASSVGADSPLHF TGTGCCAGCAGCGTAGGGGCCGATTCACCCCTCCACTTT
TRBJ1-2 . TRBV12-3/TRBV12-4 . CASSEGYQRGYTF TGTGCCAGCAGCGAGGGTTACCAGCGGGGCTACACCTTC
TRBJ1-1 . TRBV5-1 . CASSPTRDTEAFF TGCGCCAGCAGCCCGACCAGGGACACTGAAGCTTTCTTT
TRBJ2-7 TRBD1 TRBV7-9 . CASSLAGTGVREQYF TGTGCCAGCAGCTTAGCTGGGACAGGGGTACGGGAGCAGTACTTC
TRBJ1-2 . TRBV7-9 few CASSRDYGYTF TGTGCCAGCAGCCGTGACTATGGCTACACCTTC
TRBJ1-6 . TRBV2 few CASIWKPEGNSPLHF TGTGCCAGCATTTGGAAGCCAGAGGGTAATTCACCCCTCCACTTT
TRBJ2-7 TRBD2 TRBV12-3/TRBV12-4 . CASSFRAGVAEQYF TGTGCCAGCAGTTTCAGAGCGGGAGTGGCGGAGCAGTACTTC
TRBJ1-2 . TRBV5-1 . CASSLDGAYGYTF TGCGCCAGCAGCTTGGACGGGGCGTATGGCTACACCTTC
TRBJ1-5 TRBD1 TRBV20-1 . CSAWTGEINQPQHF TGCAGTGCCTGGACAGGGGAGATCAATCAGCCCCAGCATTTT
TRBJ2-7 . TRBV20-1 . CSAESTPEQYF TGCAGTGCTGAAAGCACACCTGAGCAGTACTTC
TRBJ2-2 . TRBV12-3/TRBV12-4 few CASRRGFGTGELFF TGTGCCAGCAGGCGTGGGTTTGGCACCGGGGAGCTGTTTTTT
TRBJ2-1 . TRBV5-1 many CASRPSPSSYNEQFF TGCGCCAGCCGCCCGTCCCCGAGCTCCTACAATGAGCAGTTCTTC
TRBJ1-2 . TRBV6-1 . CASSEDIRDGYGYTF TGTGCCAGCAGTGAAGATATCAGGGACGGCTATGGCTACACCTTC
TRBJ2-5 . TRBV7-7 few CASSKGDGYQETQYF TGTGCTAGCAGCAAAGGGGACGGTTACCAAGAGACCCAGTACTTC
TRBJ2-1 TRBD2 TRBV29-1 . CSGTSGRVSNEQFF TGCAGCGGGACTAGCGGGAGGGTTAGTAATGAGCAGTTCTTC
TRBJ2-1 . TRBV12-3/TRBV12-4 . CDSSFRWPADNEQFF TGTGACAGCAGTTTCCGGTGGCCAGCGGATAATGAGCAGTTCTTC
TRBJ2-5 TRBD2 TRBV7-2 . CASSFTAGAVTQYF TGTGCCAGCAGCTTTACGGCGGGAGCGGTGACCCAGTACTTC
TRBJ2-5 . TRBV28 . CASSSGTLTETQYF TGTGCCAGCAGTTCCGGGACTCTTACAGAGACCCAGTACTTC
TRBJ2-5 . TRBV9 . CASTLGGSGETQYF TGTGCCAGCACTCTAGGTGGTAGCGGAGAGACCCAGTACTTC
TRBJ2-5 TRBD2 TRBV28 few CAGGTSGRMEQYF TGTGCCGGGGGGACTAGCGGGAGGATGGAGCAGTACTTC
TRBJ1-4 TRBD1 TRBV28 few CASSLAPGQEGKLFF TGTGCCAGCAGCTTAGCCCCTGGACAGGAGGGAAAACTGTTTTTT
TRBJ2-3 . TRBV11-2 once CASSPSGAPSEDTQYF TGTGCCAGCAGCCCCAGTGGAGCGCCCTCTGAGGATACGCAGTATTTT
TRBJ1-2 . TRBV7-8 . CASAKAVSPYGYTF TGTGCCAGCGCTAAGGCGGTCAGCCCCTATGGCTACACCTTC
TRBJ2-1 . TRBV3-1 . CASSQDFRALYNEQFF TGTGCCAGCAGCCAAGATTTCAGGGCCCTATACAATGAGCAGTTCTTC
TRBJ2-7 . TRBV28 . CASSFPDREGSYEQYF TGTGCCAGCAGTTTCCCCGACAGGGAGGGAAGCTACGAGCAGTACTTC
TRBJ2-7 . TRBV6-5 many CASSYRQDSYEQYF TGTGCCAGCAGTTACAGACAGGATTCCTACGAGCAGTACTTC
TRBJ2-3 . TRBV7-3 few CASSPGTAPSTDTQYF TGTGCCAGCAGCCCCGGGACGGCCCCTAGCACAGATACGCAGTATTTT
TRBJ2-6 . TRBV6-5 many CASRLTGTGANVLTF TGTGCCAGCAGGCTAACAGGGACTGGGGCCAACGTCCTGACTTTC
TRBJ2-1 . TRBV7-9 . CASSGGRVEQFF TGTGCCAGCAGCGGAGGGCGCGTTGAGCAGTTCTTC
TRBJ2-3 TRBD2 TRBV20-1 . CSALGLAGYTDTQYF TGCAGTGCTCTGGGACTAGCGGGGTACACAGATACGCAGTATTTT
TRBJ2-7 . TRBV20-1 . CSARDLQGLWSEQYF TGCAGTGCTAGAGATCTCCAGGGACTGTGGTCCGAGCAGTACTTC
TRBJ2-1 . TRBV20-1 . CSAEGQRAYNEQFF TGCAGTGCCGAAGGACAGCGGGCTTACAATGAGCAGTTCTTC
TRBJ2-3 TRBD2 TRBV20-1 few CSARPRTRTSGIHDTQYF TGCAGTGCTAGACCACGGACAAGAACTAGCGGGATCCATGATACGCAGTATTTT
TRBJ2-5 TRBD1 TRBV28 few CASSFPGTGPQETQYF TGTGCCAGCAGTTTCCCAGGGACAGGGCCTCAAGAGACCCAGTACTTC
TRBJ1-2 . TRBV30 . CAWSPTSGSDYGYTF TGTGCCTGGAGTCCGACGAGCGGGAGCGACTATGGCTACACCTTC
TRBJ2-6 . TRBV5-1 . CASSLALRTSGANVLTF TGCGCCAGCAGCTTGGCTCTCAGAACCTCTGGGGCCAACGTCCTGACTTTC
TRBJ1-1 . TRBV25-1 . CASREFFEGEAFF TGTGCCAGCAGGGAATTCTTCGAAGGTGAAGCTTTCTTT
TRBJ1-2 . TRBV29-1 . CSVDHAGSYGYTF TGCAGCGTTGATCATGCCGGGAGTTATGGCTACACCTTC
TRBJ2-1 TRBD2 TRBV7-2 . CASRLTSPHEQFF TGTGCCAGCAGGTTGACTAGCCCCCATGAGCAGTTCTTC
TRBJ2-3 TRBD2 TRBV7-2 many CASSFSGSPDTQYF TGTGCCAGCAGCTTTAGCGGGAGCCCCGATACGCAGTATTTT